This entry is about one T cell receptor (beta chain). These data belong to a study of blood T cell repertoires in COVID-19. Study-level information: The origin of the acute and convalescent COVID-19 samples was the United States, Italy and Spain.

Cohort assignment relied on participant-reported clinical history. Original processing notes: The authors estimated nucleated cell counts from reference gene primer amplification. Using immunoSEQ multiplex PCR, the repertoire was profiled, and TCRdb retains in-frame clones only, with some absent. The DNA gave D and trimming, while V, J and clone size come from that table. The sample carries 180,000 or so clones, roughly four fifths recorded once. Sequencing was carried out using PBMCs or T cells enriched from blood (not recorded which). The sequence was obtained from a man aged 50 to 60 who had recovered from COVID-19.

The CDR3 DNA sequence: TGTGCCAGCAGCCCGTCGAGCCCCAATGAGCAGTTCTTC. It encodes CASSPSSPNEQFF. This chain links TRBV7-9 with TRBJ2-1; D is unresolved. This CDR3 has 13 residues. V was shortened by 5 bases and J by 6 bases, with 11 bases between the two germline ends. The germline V gene encodes CDR1 SEHNR and CDR2 FQNEAQ (reference sequence).